These 32 T cell receptor beta chains were all obtained from the same sample, sequenced in a study of regulatory dendritic cells for organ transplantation. CFSE-labeled sorted T cells met regulatory or mature dendritic cells for over 4 days. Data came from immunoSEQ multiplex PCR; TCRdb stores just in-frame clones and leaves some out. The sample lists some 18,000 clones; around 80% were seen once. For these TCRs, the target antigens are not known. The sample taken for sequencing was memory CD4+ T cells from blood cultured with regulatory dendritic cells. Specified subset: CD45RO+ memory T cells. These receptors were collected from a human donor in good health.

This clone was counted between two and nine times. The chain uses TRBV7-9 and TRBJ1-1; no reliable D call. Trimming cost V 3 bases and J 11 bases, with 19 bases left between them. Germline V gene data show CDR1 as SEHNR and CDR2 as FQNEAQ (reference sequence). The CDR3 contains 14 residues. The CDR3 reads CASSFETATHGAFF. CDR3 DNA sequence: TGTGCCAGCAGCTTCGAAACAGCCACCCACGGGGCTTTCTTT.

This chain uses TRBV30 with TRBJ2-1; D might be TRBD1 (5 bases). Germline CDR1 GTSNPN, CDR2 SVGIG (reference sequence). The V gene lost 3 bases and the J gene lost 6 bases, with 18 bases spanning the gap. CDR3 length: 15 residues. CDR3 residues: CAWSRLETEANEQFF. The DNA for the CDR3 is TGTGCCTGGAGCCGGCTTGAGACAGAGGCCAATGAGCAGTTCTTC.

The V and J genes are TRBV19 and TRBJ2-7; the match to TRBD2 covers 12 bases. Germline lookup yields CDR1 LNHDA and CDR2 SQIVND (reference sequence). J gave up 4 bases and V 10 bases, and 5 bases lay outside the gene matches. The CDR3 covers 13 residues. The CDR3 here is CATETSGSYEQYF. CDR3 nucleotides: TGTGCCACCGAGACTAGCGGGAGTTACGAGCAGTACTTC.

This sequence joins TRBV4-2 and TRBJ1-6; the D is unclear. This CDR3 region has 14 residues. In germline, CDR1 is LGHNA, CDR2 YNFKEQ. The V and J ends lost 1 base and 11 bases respectively, with 12 bases between them. As DNA, the CDR3 is TGTGCCAGCAGCCAAGGTGGCAGCTATCCACCCCTCCACTTT. Translating it yields CASSQGGSYPPLHF.

CDR3: CASSEEGAGPNTEAFF. As DNA, the CDR3 is TGTGCCAGCAGTGAAGAAGGGGCAGGGCCGAACACTGAAGCTTTCTTT. This sequence joins TRBV2 and TRBJ1-1; the D gene is possibly TRBD1 (5 bases). Germline lookup yields CDR1 SNHLY and CDR2 FYNNEI. The CDR3 covers 16 residues. V lost 1 base and J 1 base, leaving 13 bases between the germline ends.

This clone was recorded once. The chain joins TRBV9 to TRBJ1-3; D may be TRBD1 (6 bases). Germline V gene sequence: CDR1 SGDLS, CDR2 YYNGEE. There are 15 residues in the CDR3. Between the trimmed V and J ends, which lost 4 bases and 6 bases, there was a span of 17 bases. CDR3: CASSPRSGDKNTIYF. The CDR3 nucleotides are TGTGCCAGCAGCCCCCGGTCAGGGGACAAAAACACCATATATTTT. Together with reference TRBV9 and TRBJ1-3, the CDR3 gives the full variable domain: DSGVTQTPKHLITATGQRVTLRCSPRSGDLSVYWYQQSLDQGLQFLIQYYNGEERAKGNILERFSAQQFPDLHSELNLSSLELGDSALYFCASSPRSGDKNTIYFGEGSWLTVV.

This clone was counted a few times. V usage is TRBV6-1 and J usage is TRBJ2-7, with 7 nucleotides matching TRBD2. Germline-derived CDR1 and CDR2 are MNHNS and SASEGT. V lost 1 base, J lost 3 bases, and 6 bases stayed unmatched. The length of the CDR3 is 15 residues. CDR3 DNA sequence: TGTGCCAGCAGTGAAGGGCCAACGGGAGGCTACGAGCAGTACTTC. It specifies CASSEGPTGGYEQYF.

This rearrangement joins TRBV7-2 to TRBJ2-7; D possibly matches TRBD1 or TRBD2 (6 bases each). The CDR3 is made up of 12 amino acids. CDR1 is SGHTA and CDR2 is FQGNSA in the germline V gene. V was clipped by 6 bases and J by 12 bases, with 18 bases between them. The CDR3 coding sequence is TGTGCCAGCAGTTCCCGGGGGCAGACGTGGTACTTC. This sequence encodes CASSSRGQTWYF.

V usage is TRBV7-2 and J usage is TRBJ1-2; perhaps TRBD1 as D (5 bases). CDR3 length: 15 amino acids. Looked up from germline, CDR1 is SGHTA and CDR2 is FQGNSA. Trimming took 1 base from V and 4 from J, leaving 13 bases between them. CDR3 coding DNA: TGTGCCAGCAGCTTAGGGGTGGGGACCGGCTATGGCTACACCTTC. Its translation: CASSLGVGTGYGYTF.

V gene TRBV4-3 combines with J gene TRBJ2-3; possibly TRBD1 or TRBD2 for D (5 bases each). Per the germline V gene, CDR1 is LGHNA and CDR2 is YSLEER. Deletions cut 0 bases from V and 0 bases from J, with 16 bases between. CDR3 length: 18 residues. This CDR3 reads CASSQEPGTWSSTDTQYF. CDR3 bases: TGCGCCAGCAGCCAAGAGCCCGGGACCTGGTCTAGCACAGATACGCAGTATTTT.

This clone was seen a few times. The chain links TRBV19 to TRBJ1-2; tentative D call: TRBD1 (5 bases). The V end lost 7 bases, the J end lost 10 bases, and 25 bases lay between the germline ends. From germline, CDR1 is LNHDA and CDR2 SQIVND (reference sequence). This CDR3 comprises 15 residues. Here the CDR3 reads CASILGDGGFKDYTF. CDR3 sequence (DNA): TGTGCCAGTATCCTAGGGGATGGGGGGTTCAAAGACTACACCTTC.

This clone is medium-sized in the sample. V and J are TRBV14 and TRBJ1-5; possible D gene TRBD1, 6 bases. Trimming removed 5 bases from V and 4 bases from J, with 9 bases in between. CDR1 and CDR2 (germline): SGHDN, FVKESK. CDR3 length: 13 residues. CDR3 DNA sequence: TGTGCCAGCAGCTACGACAGGAATCAGCCCCAGCATTTT. Its protein is CASSYDRNQPQHF.

This clone was detected once. The chain is built from TRBV5-1 and TRBJ2-7; 9 nucleotides match TRBD1. The CDR3 extends over 18 amino acids. The V and J ends lost 3 bases and 6 bases, in that order; junction bases with no gene match: 19. Germline values: CDR1 SGHRS, CDR2 YFSETQ. The CDR3 nucleotides read TGCGCCAGCAGCTCAGGTCCCGGGACAGGGATTGGCAAAGGCGAGCAGTACTTC. It is translated as CASSSGPGTGIGKGEQYF.

The sample holds a few counts of this clone. The rearrangement uses TRBV14 and TRBJ2-6; D assignment may be TRBD1 or TRBD2 (6 bases each). The V and J ends lost 4 bases and 1 base respectively, with 14 bases between them. The CDR3 runs 17 residues. Germline V gene data show CDR1 as SGHDN and CDR2 as FVKESK. This CDR3 reads CASSPLLGGSGANVLTF. CDR3 bases: TGTGCCAGCAGCCCCTTATTAGGGGGGTCTGGGGCCAACGTCCTGACTTTC.

The chain recombines TRBV7-8 with TRBJ1-5, with D maybe TRBD1 (5 bases). Trimming cost V 3 bases and J 2 bases, with 8 bases left between them. The CDR3 has 14 amino acids. Germline V gives CDR1 SGHVS, CDR2 FQNEAQ. CDR3 protein: CASSFMGGNQPQHF. The CDR3 DNA reads as TGTGCCAGCAGCTTCATGGGGGGCAATCAGCCCCAGCATTTT.

J is TRBJ2-7 and V is TRBV27, with D perhaps matching TRBD2 (5 bases). The J call may be in error: the DNA end matches TRBJ2-1 better. Germline lookup yields CDR1 MNHEY and CDR2 SMNVEV (reference sequence). The CDR3 runs 13 residues. In DNA form, the CDR3 reads TGTGCCAGCAGTTTAGCCTCCCTTTCGGGACAGTTCTTC. Residues: CASSLASLSGQFF.

This chain links TRBV11-1 with TRBJ2-7; unclear D gene. In germline, CDR1 is SGHAT, CDR2 FQDESV (reference sequence). This CDR3 region has 14 residues. The V and J ends lost 1 base and 0 bases respectively, with 7 bases between them. CDR3 amino acids: CASSLEVSSYEQYF. The CDR3 nucleotides are TGTGCCAGCAGCTTAGAAGTCAGCTCCTACGAGCAGTACTTC.

The chain uses TRBV19 and TRBJ1-2; tentative D call: TRBD1 (6 bases). Trimming shortened V by 5 bases and J by 5 bases, and 12 bases separated the two germline ends. The CDR3 contains 13 residues. CDR1 is LNHDA and CDR2 is SQIVND in the germline V gene (reference sequence). The CDR3 region is CASSLTGFYGYTF. In DNA form, the CDR3 reads TGTGCCAGTAGTCTAACAGGGTTTTATGGCTACACCTTC.

This chain links TRBV27 with TRBJ2-7; possibly TRBD1 for D (6 bases). CDR1 MNHEY and CDR2 SMNVEV come from the germline V gene (reference sequence). V gave up 2 bases and J gave up 4 bases, with 15 bases separating them. The CDR3 contains 15 residues. This CDR3 reads CASSLTVGRGYEQYF. The CDR3 nucleotides read TGTGCCAGCAGTTTAACCGTTGGCAGGGGATACGAGCAGTACTTC.

The chain carries TRBV11-1 and TRBJ2-3, with D hard to call. Trimming left V 1 base short and J 2 bases short, with 10 bases between. CDR1 is SGHAT, CDR2 FQDESV, per germline (reference sequence). The CDR3 has 15 residues. The CDR3 region has the DNA TGTGCCAGCAGCTTAGGAGACCTCTCCACAGATACGCAGTATTTT. It is translated as CASSLGDLSTDTQYF.

The J gene is TRBJ2-2, the V gene TRBV6-1; 11 positions agree with TRBD2. Looked up from germline, CDR1 is MNHNS and CDR2 is SASEGT. The CDR3 totals 15 residues. Trimming cost V 4 bases and J 5 bases; bases outside gene matches: 3. The DNA of the CDR3 is TGTGCCAGCAGTGTAGCGGGAGGGGGGACCGGGGAGCTGTTTTTT. Its translation is CASSVAGGGTGELFF.

About this clone: This CDR3 is also generated by other DNA sequences in the sample. V and J are TRBV19 and TRBJ1-5; 7 bases align to TRBD1. V was pared by 1 base and J by 5 bases, with 8 bases of the junction left unmatched. This CDR3 is 16 amino acids long. CDR1 and CDR2 (germline): LNHDA, SQIVND (reference sequence). The CDR3 DNA reads TGTGCCAGTAGTATAGCTCCGCAAACAGGGGATCAGCCCCAGCATTTT. Residues: CASSIAPQTGDQPQHF.

The chain joins TRBV5-1 to TRBJ1-1; 9 bases map to TRBD1. There are 15 residues in the CDR3. Looked up from germline, CDR1 is SGHRS and CDR2 is YFSETQ. The J segment lost 5 bases and the V segment lost 3 bases, leaving 8 bases of the junction unmatched. CDR3 in amino acids: CASSSNTGGDTEAFF. DNA of the CDR3: TGCGCCAGCAGCTCAAACACAGGGGGCGATACTGAAGCTTTCTTT.

The chain couples TRBV10-3 to TRBJ1-3; no definite D call. This CDR3 region has 15 residues. V was clipped by 7 bases and J by 0 bases, with 13 bases between them. Germline loops: CDR1 ENHRY, CDR2 SYGVKD. The DNA of the CDR3 is TGTGCCATCAAAGGCGCAGACTACTCTGGAAACACCATATATTTT. Its translation is CAIKGADYSGNTIYF.

This clone has just a few counts. This sequence joins TRBV2 and TRBJ1-2, with 7 bases lining up with TRBD1. The V gene's germline CDR1 is SNHLY and CDR2 FYNNEI. J gave up 4 bases and V 9 bases, and 5 bases lay outside the gene matches. This CDR3 spans 12 amino acids. CDR3 protein: CASDREGYGYTF. The CDR3 bases are TGTGCCAGTGACAGGGAGGGCTATGGCTACACCTTC.

V gene TRBV28 combines with J gene TRBJ1-2; 7 bases match TRBD1. Germline lookup yields CDR1 MDHEN and CDR2 SYDVKM. CDR3 length: 21 amino acids. V lost 5 bases and J lost 3; bases outside the gene matches: 27. The CDR3 spells CASSPPGQLPKGVRGDYGYTF. DNA of the CDR3: TGTGCCAGCAGTCCCCCGGGACAGTTACCTAAGGGCGTAAGGGGTGACTATGGCTACACCTTC.

The CDR3 DNA sequence: TGCGCCAGCAGCCAAAATCGGAACGGACAGGGAAGTGGTCCCTATAATTCACCCCTCCACTTT. Translation: CASSQNRNGQGSGPYNSPLHF. The chain combines TRBV4-3 with TRBJ1-6, with TRBD1 matching over 8 bases. The CDR3 is 21 residues long. Looked up from germline, CDR1 is LGHNA and CDR2 is YSLEER. The V gene end was trimmed by 2 bases and the J gene end by 2 bases; junction bases not matched to a gene: 17.

This clone has a handful of counts. V and J are TRBV6-5 and TRBJ1-4, with TRBD1 identical over 8 bases. Per germline, CDR1 MNHEY and CDR2 SVGAGI. V shed 6 bases, J shed 7 bases, and the junction held 1 base outside the gene matches. This CDR3 region has 12 residues. The CDR3 nucleotides are TGTGCCAGCAGGACAGGGGCTGAAAAACTGTTTTTT. Its protein product is CASRTGAEKLFF.

To note about this clone: Distinct nucleotide sequences in the sample also encode this CDR3. This chain links TRBV7-6 with TRBJ1-6; D gene unclear. The CDR3 is 13 amino acids. V lost 6 bases and J 6 bases, leaving 9 bases between the germline ends. The germline V gene encodes CDR1 SGHVS and CDR2 FNYEAQ. The CDR3 protein is CASSQAGNSPLHF. CDR3 DNA: TGTGCCAGCAGTCAGGCAGGTAATTCACCCCTCCACTTT.

In the case of this clone: Distinct nucleotide sequences in the sample also encode this CDR3. The CDR3 DNA reads as TGTGCCAGCAGCTCTGGGGCCAACGTCCTGACTTTC. It specifies CASSSGANVLTF. The chain is built from TRBV28 and TRBJ2-6, with no clear D. CDR3 length: 12 amino acids. Germline V CDR1 and CDR2: MDHEN, SYDVKM. V was pared by 6 bases and J by 0 bases, with 0 bases between.

The rearrangement links TRBV7-3 to TRBJ2-7, with D hard to call. V was clipped by 5 bases and J by 6 bases, with 14 bases between them. The CDR3 runs 13 residues. From germline, CDR1 is SGHTA and CDR2 FQGTGA. Here the CDR3 DNA reads TGTGCCAGCAGCCCACCTGTACACGTCGAGCAGTACTTC. Residues: CASSPPVHVEQYF.

The V call is TRBV7-9, the J call TRBJ1-5, with D tentatively TRBD1 (5 bases). V gave up 1 base and J gave up 8 bases, with 12 bases separating them. Germline assignment: CDR1 SEHNR and CDR2 FQNEAQ (reference sequence). The CDR3 has 14 amino acids. Here the CDR3 reads CASSLGGVGEPQHF. DNA for the CDR3: TGTGCCAGCAGCTTAGGGGGGGTTGGGGAGCCCCAGCATTTT. Together with reference TRBV7-9 and TRBJ1-5, the CDR3 gives the full variable domain: DTGVSQNPRHKITKRGQNVTFRCDPISEHNRLYWYRQTLGQGPEFLTYFQNEAQLEKSRLLSDRFSAERPKGSFSTLEIQRTEQGDSAMYLCASSLGGVGEPQHFGDGTRLSIL.